This TCR beta chain was found in a study of blood T cell repertoires in COVID-19. For the study at large: PBMCs, B-cell-depleted T cells, or T cells provided the cDNA or gDNA that made up the material.

TCRdb's copy holds only in-frame clones and misses some; the assay was immunoSEQ multiplex PCR. The data hold some 260,000 clones, with about 88% observed a single time. Categorization into cohorts depended on clinical history that participants reported. The CDR3 loop spans 15 amino acids. Germline loops: CDR1 SGHTA, CDR2 FQGNSA. The V segment lost 9 bases and the J segment 7 bases; nucleotides outside the gene matches: 10. The genes are TRBV7-2 and TRBJ2-2; TRBD2 matches at 11 bases. This clonotype was sampled from a man under 40 with acute COVID-19. The sequencing sample was made of PBMCs or T cells enriched from blood (not recorded which). CDR3 sequence: CARLFSGGAGGELFF. The CDR3 DNA reads as TGTGCCAGGCTATTTAGCGGGGGGGCCGGCGGGGAGCTGTTTTTT.